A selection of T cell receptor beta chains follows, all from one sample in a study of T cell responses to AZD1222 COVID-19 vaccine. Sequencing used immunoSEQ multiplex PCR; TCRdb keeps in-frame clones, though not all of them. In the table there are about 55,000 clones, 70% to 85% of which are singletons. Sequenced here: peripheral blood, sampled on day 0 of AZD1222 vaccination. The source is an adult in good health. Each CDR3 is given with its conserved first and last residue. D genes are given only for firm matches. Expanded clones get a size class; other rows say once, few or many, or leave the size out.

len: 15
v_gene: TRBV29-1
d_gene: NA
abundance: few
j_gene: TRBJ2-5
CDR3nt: TGCAGCGTAGAGACCCGGGACATAACCCAAGAGACCCAGTACTTC
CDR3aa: CSVETRDITQETQYF

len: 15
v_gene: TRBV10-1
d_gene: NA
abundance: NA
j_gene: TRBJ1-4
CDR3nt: TGCGCCAGCAGTCCAGGGATTGGGGCCGGTGAAAAACTGTTTTTT
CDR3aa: CASSPGIGAGEKLFF

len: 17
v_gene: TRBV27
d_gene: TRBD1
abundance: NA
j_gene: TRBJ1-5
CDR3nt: TGTGCCAGCAGTACCCGGACAGGGAACTTTGCAAATCAGCCCCAGCATTTT
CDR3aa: CASSTRTGNFANQPQHF

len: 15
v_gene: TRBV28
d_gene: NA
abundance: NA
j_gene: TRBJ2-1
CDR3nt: TGTGCCAGCAGAGCCGGGACCAGACCCTATGGTGAGCAGTTCTTC
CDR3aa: CASRAGTRPYGEQFF

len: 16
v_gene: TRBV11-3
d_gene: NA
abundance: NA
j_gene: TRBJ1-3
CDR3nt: TGTGCCAGCAGCTTAGTAGGACTCGGCTCTGGAAACACCATATATTTT
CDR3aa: CASSLVGLGSGNTIYF

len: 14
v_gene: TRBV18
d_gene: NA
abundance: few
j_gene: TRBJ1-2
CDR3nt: TGTGCCAGTACCAGCCAGGGCTCTAACTATGGCTACACCTTC
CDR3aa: CASTSQGSNYGYTF

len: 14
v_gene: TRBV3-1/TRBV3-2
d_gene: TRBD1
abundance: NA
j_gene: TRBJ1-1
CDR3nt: TGTGCCAGCCACCGACAGGGAGGGAACACTGAAGCTTTCTTT
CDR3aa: CASHRQGGNTEAFF

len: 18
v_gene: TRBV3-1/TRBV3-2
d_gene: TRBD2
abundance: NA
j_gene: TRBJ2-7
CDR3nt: TGTGCCAGCAGCCAAGATAGTTCGGTGACTAGCGGGAGTAACGAGCAGTACTTC
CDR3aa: CASSQDSSVTSGSNEQYF

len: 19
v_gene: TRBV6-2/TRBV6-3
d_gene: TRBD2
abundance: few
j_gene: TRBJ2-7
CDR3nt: TGTGCCAGCAGTTACCCCACCTCCCCTAGCGGGAGGGCGGTGTACGAGCAGTACTTC
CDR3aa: CASSYPTSPSGRAVYEQYF

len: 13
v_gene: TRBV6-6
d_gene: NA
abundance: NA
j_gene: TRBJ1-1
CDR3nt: TGTGCCAGCAGACCTGGGACGAACACTGAAGCTTTCTTT
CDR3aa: CASRPGTNTEAFF

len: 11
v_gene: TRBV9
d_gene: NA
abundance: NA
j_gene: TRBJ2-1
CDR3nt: TGTGCCAGCAGCCAGACCGATGAGCAGTTCTTC
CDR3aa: CASSQTDEQFF

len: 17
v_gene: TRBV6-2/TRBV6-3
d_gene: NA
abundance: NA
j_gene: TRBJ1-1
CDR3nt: TGTGCCAGCAGTTACGGCCCAGGGGCCGAATTGAACACTGAAGCTTTCTTT
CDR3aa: CASSYGPGAELNTEAFF

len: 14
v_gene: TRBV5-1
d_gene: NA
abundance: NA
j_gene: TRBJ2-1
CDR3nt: TGCGCCAGCCGGGCCATTGGGAAATCGAATGAGCAGTTCTTC
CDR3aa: CASRAIGKSNEQFF

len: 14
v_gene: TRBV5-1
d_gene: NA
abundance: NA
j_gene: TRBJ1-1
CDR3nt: TGCGCCAGCAGCTTGGGGGTTTGGAACACTGAAGCTTTCTTT
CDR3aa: CASSLGVWNTEAFF

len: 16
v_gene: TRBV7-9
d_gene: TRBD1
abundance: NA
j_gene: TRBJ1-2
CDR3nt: TGTGCCAGCAGACTCGGGACAGGGCCCCCTAACTATGGCTACACCTTC
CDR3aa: CASRLGTGPPNYGYTF

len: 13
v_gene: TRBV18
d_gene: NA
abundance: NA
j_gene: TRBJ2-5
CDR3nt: TGTGCCAGCTCACGCGGGACAGAAGAGACCCAGTACTTC
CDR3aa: CASSRGTEETQYF

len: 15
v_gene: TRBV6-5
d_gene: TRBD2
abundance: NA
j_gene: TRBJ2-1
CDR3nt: TGTGCCAGCAGTATCAGCGGGACTGCACACAATGAGCAGTTCTTC
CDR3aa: CASSISGTAHNEQFF

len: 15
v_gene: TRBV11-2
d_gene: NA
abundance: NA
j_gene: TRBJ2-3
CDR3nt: TGTGCCAGCAGCTTAACCAGGGGTAGCACAGATACGCAGTATTTT
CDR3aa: CASSLTRGSTDTQYF

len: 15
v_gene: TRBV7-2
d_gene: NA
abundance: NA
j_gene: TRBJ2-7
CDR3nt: TGTGCCAGCAGCTTATGGGGCCGTGACTCCTACGAGCAGTACTTC
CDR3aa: CASSLWGRDSYEQYF

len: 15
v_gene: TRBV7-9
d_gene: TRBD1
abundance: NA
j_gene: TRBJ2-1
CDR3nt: TGTGCCAGCAGCTCTCGGACAGGACCGAGGAATGAGCAGTTCTTC
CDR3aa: CASSSRTGPRNEQFF

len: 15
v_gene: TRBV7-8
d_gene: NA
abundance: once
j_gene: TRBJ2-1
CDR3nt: TGTGCCAGCAGCTTAGCTGGGACTCGGAACAATGAGCAGTTCTTC
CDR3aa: CASSLAGTRNNEQFF

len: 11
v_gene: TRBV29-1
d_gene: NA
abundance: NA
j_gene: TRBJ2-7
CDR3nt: TGCAGCGTTGGGTCCGGCTACGAGCAGTACTTC
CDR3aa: CSVGSGYEQYF

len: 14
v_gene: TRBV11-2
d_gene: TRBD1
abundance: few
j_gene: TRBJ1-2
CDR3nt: TGTGCCAGCAGCCCACCGGGACAGTACTATGGCTACACCTTC
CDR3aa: CASSPPGQYYGYTF

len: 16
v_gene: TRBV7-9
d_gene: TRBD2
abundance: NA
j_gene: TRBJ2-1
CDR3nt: TGTGCCAGCAGCGCGGGACTAGCGGGGCCTAGGAATGAGCAGTTCTTC
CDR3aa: CASSAGLAGPRNEQFF

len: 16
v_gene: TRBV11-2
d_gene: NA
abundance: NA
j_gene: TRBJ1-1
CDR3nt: TGTGCCAGCAGCTTAGAGAGGGACCCCCGGGGAGGTGAAGCTTTCTTT
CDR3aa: CASSLERDPRGGEAFF

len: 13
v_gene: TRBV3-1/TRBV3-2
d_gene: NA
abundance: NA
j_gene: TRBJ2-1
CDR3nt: TGTGCCAGCAGCCGGACTCTCTACAATGAGCAGTTCTTC
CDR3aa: CASSRTLYNEQFF

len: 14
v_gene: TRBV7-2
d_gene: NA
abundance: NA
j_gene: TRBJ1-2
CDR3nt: TGTGCCAGCAGCTCTCGGACGACCTACTATGGCTACACCTTC
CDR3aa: CASSSRTTYYGYTF

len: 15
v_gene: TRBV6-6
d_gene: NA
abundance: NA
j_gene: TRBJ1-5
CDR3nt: TGTGCCATCCAAAAACAGGGAAGTTGGGGTCAGCCCCAGCATTTT
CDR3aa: CAIQKQGSWGQPQHF

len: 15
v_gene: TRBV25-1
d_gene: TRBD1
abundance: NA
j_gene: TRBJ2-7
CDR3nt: TGTGCCAGCAGTGAATTTGGGACAGGGGTAGGAGAGCAGTACTTC
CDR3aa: CASSEFGTGVGEQYF

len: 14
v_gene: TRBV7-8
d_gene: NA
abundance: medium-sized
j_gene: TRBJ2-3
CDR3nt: TGTGCCAGCAGCTTAACCACCGTAACAGATACGCAGTATTTT
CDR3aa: CASSLTTVTDTQYF

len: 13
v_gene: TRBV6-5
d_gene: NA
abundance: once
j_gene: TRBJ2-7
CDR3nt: TGTGCCAGCGAGGGAGGCTTCATCTACGAGCAGTACTTC
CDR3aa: CASEGGFIYEQYF

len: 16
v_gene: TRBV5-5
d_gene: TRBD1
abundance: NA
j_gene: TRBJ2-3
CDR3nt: TGTGCCAGCAGCAAGGGGACAGGGTCTTTCACAGATACGCAGTATTTT
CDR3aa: CASSKGTGSFTDTQYF

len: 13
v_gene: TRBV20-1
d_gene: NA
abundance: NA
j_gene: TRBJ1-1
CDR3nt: TGCAGTGCTAGTCTTTCCTACAACACTGAAGCTTTCTTT
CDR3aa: CSASLSYNTEAFF

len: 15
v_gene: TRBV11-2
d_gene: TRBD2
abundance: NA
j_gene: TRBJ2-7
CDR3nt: TGTGCCAGCAGCTCGTGGACTAGCGGCTCCTACGAGCAGTACTTC
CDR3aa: CASSSWTSGSYEQYF

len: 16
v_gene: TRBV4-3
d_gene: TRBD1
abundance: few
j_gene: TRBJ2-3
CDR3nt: TGCGCCAGCAGCCTGGGCAGGGACAGGGTTACAGATACGCAGTATTTT
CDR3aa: CASSLGRDRVTDTQYF

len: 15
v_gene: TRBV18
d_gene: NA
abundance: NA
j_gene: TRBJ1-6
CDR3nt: TGTGCCAGCTCTTCCGATCCCCCCGATAATTCACCCCTCCACTTT
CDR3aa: CASSSDPPDNSPLHF

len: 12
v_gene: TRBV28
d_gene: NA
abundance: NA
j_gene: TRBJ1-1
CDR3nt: TGTGCCAGCAGTTTATTTAACACTGAAGCTTTCTTT
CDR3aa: CASSLFNTEAFF

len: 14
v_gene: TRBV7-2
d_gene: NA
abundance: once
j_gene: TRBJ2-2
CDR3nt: TGTGCCAGCAGGTGGGACACCAACACCGGGGAGCTGTTTTTT
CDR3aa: CASRWDTNTGELFF

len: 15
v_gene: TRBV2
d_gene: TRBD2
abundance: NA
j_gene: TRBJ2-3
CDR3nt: TGTGCCAGCCGAGCGGGAGGGCCTAGGGCAGATACGCAGTATTTT
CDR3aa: CASRAGGPRADTQYF